This TCR beta chain appears in the sequencing data of a study of blood T cell repertoires in COVID-19. The CDR3 is 14 residues long. Germline V gene sequence: CDR1 LNHDA, CDR2 SQIVND (reference sequence). Trimming took 4 bases from V and 0 from J, leaving 9 bases between them. Assay: immunoSEQ multiplex PCR; the TCRdb copy retains only in-frame clones and omits some. The sample has about 150,000 clones; 75% to 90% are singletons. The V call is TRBV19, the J call TRBJ1-1; D unresolved. The source is a woman aged 70-85 years with acute or convalescent COVID-19. The sequenced sample was peripheral blood. The CDR3 DNA sequence: TGTGCCAGTAGTAATCCGAGGATGAACACTGAAGCTTTCTTT. Protein product: CASSNPRMNTEAFF.